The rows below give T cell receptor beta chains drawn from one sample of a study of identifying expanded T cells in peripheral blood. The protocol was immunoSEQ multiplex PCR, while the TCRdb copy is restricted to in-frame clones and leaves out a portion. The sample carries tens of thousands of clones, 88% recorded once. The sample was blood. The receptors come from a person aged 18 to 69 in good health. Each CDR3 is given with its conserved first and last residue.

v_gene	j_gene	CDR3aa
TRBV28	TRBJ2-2	CASSPGRGLRELFF
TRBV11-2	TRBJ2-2	CASSIGTSANTGELFF
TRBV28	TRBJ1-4	CASSLQGSNEKLFF
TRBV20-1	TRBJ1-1	CSASRSSEAFF
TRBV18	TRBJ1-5	CASSPQGGYSNQPQHF
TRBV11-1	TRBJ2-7	CASSLADRYEQYF
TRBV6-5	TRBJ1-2	CASTNRGYGYTF
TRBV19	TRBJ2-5	CATSAEFLIQETQYF
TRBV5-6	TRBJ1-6	CASSLVQGIPSSYNSPLHF
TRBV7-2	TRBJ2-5	CASSLGWMGPETQYF
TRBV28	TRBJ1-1	CASSSRLNTEAFF
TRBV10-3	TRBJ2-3	CAIRDAPSTDTQYF
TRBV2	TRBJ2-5	CASSGGAQETQYF
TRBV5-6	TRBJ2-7	CASSLGLAGGRSSYEQYF
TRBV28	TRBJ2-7	CASSLVGTRGWEQYF
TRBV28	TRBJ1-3	CASNGNTIYF
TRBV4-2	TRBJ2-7	CASSQVGASGRFYEQYF
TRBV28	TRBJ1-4	CASSSDSKLFF
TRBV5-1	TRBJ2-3	CASSLADTQYF
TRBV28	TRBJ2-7	CASSPGPYEQYF
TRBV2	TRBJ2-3	CASSARGGQVNTDTQYF
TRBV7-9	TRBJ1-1	CASRNSGGSTEAFF
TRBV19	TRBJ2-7	CASSIGGTYEQYF
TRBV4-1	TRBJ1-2	CASSQANRRGYGYTF
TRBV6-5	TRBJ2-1	CASSYDTFSSYNEQFF
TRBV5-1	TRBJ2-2	CASRASSNTGELFF
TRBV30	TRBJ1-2	CAWSSRTGGGYTF
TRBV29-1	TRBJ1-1	CSVAGIRPGGEAFF
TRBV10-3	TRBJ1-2	CAISPGANGYGYTF
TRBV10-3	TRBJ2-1	CAIRGGQSNEQFF
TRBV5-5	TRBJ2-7	CASSLDIYEQYF
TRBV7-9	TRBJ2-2	CASSRTETGELFF
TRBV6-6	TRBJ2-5	CASSQLETQYF
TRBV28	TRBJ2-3	CASSPRASTDTQYF
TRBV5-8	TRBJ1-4	CASSHTLPGGGKLFF
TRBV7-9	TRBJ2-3	CASSLTGQSTDTQYF
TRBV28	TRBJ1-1	CASISGTGLSYGEAFF
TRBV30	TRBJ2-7	CAWSVGTDFSYEQYF
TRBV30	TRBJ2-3	CAGTAGSTDTQYF
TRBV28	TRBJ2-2	CASKRATGELFF
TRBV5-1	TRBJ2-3	CASRPRGLAGSTDTQYF
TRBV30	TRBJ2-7	CAWSASGIRGEQYF
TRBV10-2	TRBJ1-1	CASSTGTLGDTEAFF
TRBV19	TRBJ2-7	CASSPGRNTYEQYF
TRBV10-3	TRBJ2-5	CAISERSGSQETQYF
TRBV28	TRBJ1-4	CASSLYGGVNEKLFF
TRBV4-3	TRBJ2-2	CASSQAGVTGELFF
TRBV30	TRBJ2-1	CAWSPGLAGVNEQFF
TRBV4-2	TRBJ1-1	CASSHGQGDITEAFF
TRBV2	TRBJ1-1	CASSPFKNTEAFF
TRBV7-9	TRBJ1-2	CASSLKQGPDYGYTF
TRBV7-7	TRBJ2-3	CASSLEGTSGCTDTQYF
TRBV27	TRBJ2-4	CASSFQNIQYF
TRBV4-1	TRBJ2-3	CASSPGPSSGDTQYF